Below, one T cell receptor (beta chain) is given with its context. Antigen: not known. The source of the sample is a study of OX40 agonist ivuxolimab in advanced cancers. Profiled with immunoSEQ multiplex PCR; TCRdb holds only in-frame clones, not every one. The sample shows tens of thousands of clones, 75% to 90% of them seen only once. J was trimmed by 8 bases and V by 5 bases; bases with no gene match: 9. CDR1 and CDR2 from the germline V gene are SGHTA and FQGTGA. This CDR3 region has 15 residues. General study points: Expanded clones were, on average, more numerous in CD8+ T cells than in CD4+. Within 6 weeks, CD4+ and CD8+ blood T cells expanded clonally at 0.1 to 3.0 mg/kg. Patients who responded partially at 0.1-3.0 mg/kg showed clonal expansion ranking among the lowest. Expanded peripheral T-cell antigen specificity went undetermined.

The sample here was CD4+ or CD8+ T cells sorted from blood, taken in a trial of the OX40 agonist ivuxolimab. V usage is TRBV7-3 and J usage is TRBJ2-1, with 10 bases aligning to TRBD2. This clonotype was sampled from an adult with an advanced solid tumor such as melanoma, head and neck, liver or kidney cancer. The CDR3 DNA sequence: TGTGCCAGCAGCGTATCGACTAGCGGGCGGGATGAGCAGTTCTTC. Its translation is CASSVSTSGRDEQFF.